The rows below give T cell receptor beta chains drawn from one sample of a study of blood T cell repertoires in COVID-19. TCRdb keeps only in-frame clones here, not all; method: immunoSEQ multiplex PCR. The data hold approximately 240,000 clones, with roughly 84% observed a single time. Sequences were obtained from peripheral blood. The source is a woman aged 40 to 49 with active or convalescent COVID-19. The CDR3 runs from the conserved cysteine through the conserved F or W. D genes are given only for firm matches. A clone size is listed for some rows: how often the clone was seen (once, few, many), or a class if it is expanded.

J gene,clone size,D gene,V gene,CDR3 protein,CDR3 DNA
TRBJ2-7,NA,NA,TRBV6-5,CASSYSAQHYEQYF,TGTGCCAGCAGTTACTCGGCTCAACACTACGAGCAGTACTTC
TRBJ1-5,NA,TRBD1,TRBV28,CASSPGQGAWQPQHF,TGTGCCAGCAGTCCCGGACAGGGGGCTTGGCAGCCCCAGCATTTT
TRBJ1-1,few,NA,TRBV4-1,CASSLGRGGTMNTEAFF,TGCGCCAGCAGCCTCGGTCGGGGGGGTACCATGAACACTGAAGCTTTCTTT
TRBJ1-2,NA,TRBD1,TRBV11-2,CASSSVRDRGGYGYTF,TGTGCCAGCAGCTCGGTGCGGGACAGGGGAGGCTATGGCTACACCTTC
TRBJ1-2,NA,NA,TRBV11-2,CASSRRGSALNNYGYTF,TGTGCCAGCAGCCGGCGGGGGAGCGCTTTAAACAACTATGGCTACACCTTC
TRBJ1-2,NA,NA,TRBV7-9,CASSFPGAGLNYGYTF,TGTGCCAGCAGCTTCCCAGGGGCCGGACTTAACTATGGCTACACCTTC
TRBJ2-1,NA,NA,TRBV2,CASSQRQYNEQFF,TGTGCCAGCAGCCAAAGACAGTACAATGAGCAGTTCTTC
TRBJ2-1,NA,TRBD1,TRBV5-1,CASSEQGYNEQFF,TGCGCCAGCAGCGAACAGGGGTACAATGAGCAGTTCTTC
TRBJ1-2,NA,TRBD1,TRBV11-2,CASTLGDSPLYGYTF,TGTGCCAGCACGCTTGGGGACAGTCCGCTCTATGGCTACACCTTC
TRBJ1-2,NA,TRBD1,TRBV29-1,CSVEVGTGMNYGYTF,TGCAGCGTTGAAGTCGGGACAGGGATGAACTATGGCTACACCTTC
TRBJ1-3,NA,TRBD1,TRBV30,CAWTLTGATGNTIYF,TGTGCCTGGACACTTACAGGGGCAACTGGAAACACCATATATTTT
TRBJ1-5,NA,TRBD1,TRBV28,CASTQVGQGGQPQHF,TGTGCCAGCACCCAGGTAGGGCAGGGGGGACAGCCCCAGCATTTT
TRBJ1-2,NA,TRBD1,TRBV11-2,CASSLVGTGNYGYTF,TGTGCCAGCAGCTTAGTCGGGACAGGGAACTATGGCTACACCTTC
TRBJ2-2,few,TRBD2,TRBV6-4,CASSTSGDTGELFF,TGTGCCAGCAGTACTAGCGGGGACACCGGGGAGCTGTTTTTT
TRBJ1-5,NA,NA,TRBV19,CASSILDQPQHF,TGTGCCAGTAGTATTTTAGATCAGCCCCAGCATTTT
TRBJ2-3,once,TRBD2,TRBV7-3,CASSRGLVTDTQYF,TGTGCCAGCAGCCGTGGACTAGTCACAGATACGCAGTATTTT
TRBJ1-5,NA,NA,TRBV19,CASTLGFNQPQHF,TGTGCCAGTACCCTCGGGTTCAATCAGCCCCAGCATTTT
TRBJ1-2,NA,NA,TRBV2,CASEQAGGYTF,TGTGCCAGTGAACAGGCTGGTGGCTACACCTTC
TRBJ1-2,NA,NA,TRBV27,CASGLWGNYGYTF,TGTGCCAGCGGACTTTGGGGTAACTATGGCTACACCTTC
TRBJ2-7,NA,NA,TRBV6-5,CASRQDLSSYEQYF,TGTGCCAGCAGACAGGATTTGAGCTCCTACGAGCAGTACTTC
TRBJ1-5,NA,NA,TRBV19,CASSISTGHNQPQHF,TGTGCCAGTAGTATTTCTACAGGCCACAATCAGCCCCAGCATTTT
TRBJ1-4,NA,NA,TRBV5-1,CASSLGFGGVGEKLFF,TGCGCCAGCAGCTTGGGGTTCGGAGGAGTTGGCGAAAAACTGTTTTTT
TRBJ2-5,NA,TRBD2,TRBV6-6,CASSRRTSGEETQYF,TGTGCCAGCAGTCGACGGACTAGCGGGGAGGAGACCCAGTACTTC
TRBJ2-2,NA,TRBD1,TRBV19,CASSIGQGAAGELFF,TGTGCCAGTAGTATAGGACAGGGGGCCGCCGGGGAGCTGTTTTTT
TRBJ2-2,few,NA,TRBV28,CASSSLQGITGELFF,TGTGCCAGCAGTTCCCTACAGGGAATCACCGGGGAGCTGTTTTTT
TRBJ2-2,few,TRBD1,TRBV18,CASSPGQGLPDGELFF,TGTGCCAGCTCCCCGGGACAGGGTCTTCCGGACGGGGAGCTGTTTTTT
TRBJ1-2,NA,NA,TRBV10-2,CASSETPGHDYGYTF,TGCGCCAGCAGTGAGACTCCGGGACATGACTATGGCTACACCTTC
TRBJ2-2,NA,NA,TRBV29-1,CSVRTGYTGELFF,TGCAGCGTTCGAACAGGTTACACCGGGGAGCTGTTTTTT
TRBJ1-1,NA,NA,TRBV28,CASSLDRDFLNTEAFF,TGTGCCAGCAGTTTGGACCGGGATTTCTTAAACACTGAAGCTTTCTTT
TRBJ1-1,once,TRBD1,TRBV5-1,CASSFYRGRTGYTEAFF,TGCGCCAGCAGCTTTTACAGGGGGCGGACGGGGTACACTGAAGCTTTCTTT
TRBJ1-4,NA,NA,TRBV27,CASSSDREKLFF,TGTGCCAGCAGTTCTGACAGAGAAAAACTGTTTTTT
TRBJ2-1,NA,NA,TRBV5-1,CASSFDIGYNEQFF,TGCGCCAGCAGCTTTGACATAGGCTACAATGAGCAGTTCTTC
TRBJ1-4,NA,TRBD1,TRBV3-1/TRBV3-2,CASSHGQGMNEKLFF,TGTGCCAGCAGTCACGGACAGGGGATGAATGAAAAACTGTTTTTT
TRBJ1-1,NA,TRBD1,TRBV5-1,CASSSRDRDMNTEAFF,TGCGCCAGCAGCTCCCGGGACAGAGACATGAACACTGAAGCTTTCTTT
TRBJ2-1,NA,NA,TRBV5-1,CASGVGQRVNEQFF,TGCGCCAGCGGGGTTGGCCAGCGGGTCAATGAGCAGTTCTTC
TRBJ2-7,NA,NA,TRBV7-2,CASSLALGLDGEQYF,TGTGCCAGCAGCTTAGCGCTGGGGCTCGATGGCGAGCAGTACTTC
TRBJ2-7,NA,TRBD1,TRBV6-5,CASSYTDRAGSEQYF,TGTGCCAGCAGTTACACTGACAGGGCAGGCAGCGAGCAGTACTTC
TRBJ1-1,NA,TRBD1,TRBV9,CASSVALQGLGNTEAFF,TGTGCCAGCAGCGTAGCACTACAGGGGCTCGGAAACACTGAAGCTTTCTTT
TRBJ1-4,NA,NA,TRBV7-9,CASSLYISEKLFF,TGTGCCAGCAGCTTATACATCTCTGAAAAACTGTTTTTT
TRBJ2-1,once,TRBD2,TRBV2,CASSEPRTSSYNEQFF,TGTGCCAGCAGTGAACCAAGGACTAGCTCCTACAATGAGCAGTTCTTC